This TCR beta chain was obtained from a study of T-cell memory formation after mild COVID-19. The wider study: TCR clustering was largely donor specific.

V was shortened by 4 bases and J by 2 bases, with 12 bases between the two germline ends. Per germline, CDR1 SGHDT and CDR2 YYEEEE. This CDR3 spans 14 amino acids. On this clonotype: The antigen remains unidentified.

Study results and limitations: Researchers report contracting CD4+ clones mostly in CM and EM, with CD8+ clones in EMRA. In pre-infection memory, a portion of responding clones appeared, which suggested that cross-reactive memory joined.

5'RACE, which relied on constant-segment primers, yielded TCR alpha and TCR beta cDNA libraries carrying sample barcodes and UMIs. TCRdb reanalysed the 5' RACE reads using MiXCR and keeps one entry per CDR3 protein. The sample consists of nearly 250,000 distinct CDR3 sequences, 15% of them appearing once. Sequencing input: PBMCs or a T cell subset sorted from them (not recorded which). This TCR derives from an adult woman who had mild COVID-19 (a few samples of this study predate the infection). Cell type and time point are not known. This chain links TRBV5-6 with TRBJ1-2, with D perhaps matching TRBD1 (5 bases). The CDR3 spells CASSPLGGNYGYTF. In DNA, the CDR3 is TGTGCCAGCAGCCCCTTGGGGGGAAACTATGGCTACACCTTC.